The sequence of this T cell receptor beta chain was determined in a study of metastatic and nonmetastatic thyroid tumors. For the study at large: Repertoire comparisons spanned blood and tumor or nodule tissue from malignant and benign thyroid patients.

Nobody among the patients had been given any treatment before thyroid surgery. TCRdb called clones again from the PCR reads with MiXCR. The table lists 15,000 to 20,000 clones, more than 15% of them singletons. The germline CDR1 and CDR2 sequences are SGHTA and FQGNSA. Trimming shortened V by 1 base and J by 11 bases, and 14 bases separated the two germline ends. The CDR3 totals 13 residues. This clone was counted once. The specimen sequenced was blood. This TCR was sampled from a female donor with papillary thyroid cancer or a benign thyroid nodule (not recorded which). Some clones in this sample may be carry-over from other donors' samples. The J gene is TRBJ1-1, the V gene TRBV7-2; D not certain. CDR3 protein: CASSLEVAGRAFF. In DNA, the CDR3 is TGTGCCAGCAGCTTAGAAGTGGCCGGGCGGGCTTTCTTT.